This T cell receptor beta chain was identified in a study of T cell changes during pregnancy in multiple sclerosis. CDR3 length: 16 amino acids. This table comes from immunoSEQ multiplex PCR, and its TCRdb copy is limited to in-frame clones, with some not included. The data contain around 34,000 clones, 90% of them singletons. This receptor was identified in a female donor with multiple sclerosis, enrolled in a pregnancy study. V usage is TRBV1 and J usage is TRBJ2-7; the DNA was not used to check the table's D call, TRBD1. TRBV1 is deemed a pseudogene. Sequenced material: CD8+ T cells from peripheral blood mononuclear cells, taken before pregnancy. The CDR3 loop reads CTSSQDRDSPYYEQYF. CDR3 sequence (DNA): TGCACCAGCAGCCAAGATAGGGACAGTCCATACTACGAGCAGTACTTC.